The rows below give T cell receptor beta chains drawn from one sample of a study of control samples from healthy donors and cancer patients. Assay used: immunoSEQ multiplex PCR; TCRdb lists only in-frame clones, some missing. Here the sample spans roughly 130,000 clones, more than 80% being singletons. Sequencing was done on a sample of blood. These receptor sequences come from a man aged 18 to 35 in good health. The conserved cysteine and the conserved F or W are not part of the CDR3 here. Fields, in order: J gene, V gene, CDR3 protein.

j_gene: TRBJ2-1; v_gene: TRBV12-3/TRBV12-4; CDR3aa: ASSFGRNNEQF
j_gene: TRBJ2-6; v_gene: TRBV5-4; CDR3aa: ASSLGGSGANVLT
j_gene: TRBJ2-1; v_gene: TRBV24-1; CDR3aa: ATSDPPDFNEQF
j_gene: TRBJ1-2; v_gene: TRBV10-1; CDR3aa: ASSETRTGSGCT
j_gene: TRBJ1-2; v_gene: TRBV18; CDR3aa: ASSPLATGAQGNYGYT
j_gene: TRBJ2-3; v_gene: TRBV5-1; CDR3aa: ASSLGGYTDTQY
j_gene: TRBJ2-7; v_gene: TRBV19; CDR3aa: ASSMAQGRAYEQY
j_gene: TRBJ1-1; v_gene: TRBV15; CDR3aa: ATSRDNGIGQNTEAF
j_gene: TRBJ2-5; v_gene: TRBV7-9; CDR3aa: ASSHGGQETQY
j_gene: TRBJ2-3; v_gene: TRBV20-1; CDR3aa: SASQGGTDTQY
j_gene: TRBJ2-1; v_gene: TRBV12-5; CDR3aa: ASGAPLAGWNEQF
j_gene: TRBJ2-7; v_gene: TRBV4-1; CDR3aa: ASSQAPGTSGAAAYEQY
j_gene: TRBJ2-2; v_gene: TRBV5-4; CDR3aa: ASSLSRAGGELF
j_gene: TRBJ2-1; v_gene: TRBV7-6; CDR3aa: ASSLAGSLSMREQF
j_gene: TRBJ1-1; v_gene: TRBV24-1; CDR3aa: ATSSSGRGNTEAF
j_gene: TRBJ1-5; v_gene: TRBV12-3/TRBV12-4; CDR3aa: ASSLGSNQPQH
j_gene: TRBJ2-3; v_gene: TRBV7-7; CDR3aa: ASSLGGDTDTQY
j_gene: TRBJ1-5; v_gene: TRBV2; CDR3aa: ASSEGTGGQPQH
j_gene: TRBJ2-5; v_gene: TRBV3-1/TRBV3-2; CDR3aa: ASSQEGCGGGRSLSRQETQY
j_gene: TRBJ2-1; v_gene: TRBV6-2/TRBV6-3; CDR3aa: ASSSGVNEQF
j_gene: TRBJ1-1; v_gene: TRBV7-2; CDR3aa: ASSWGRGNTEAF
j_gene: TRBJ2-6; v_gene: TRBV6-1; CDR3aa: ASSEGGGLSGANVLT
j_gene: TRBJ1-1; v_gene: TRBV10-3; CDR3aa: ATQENTEAF
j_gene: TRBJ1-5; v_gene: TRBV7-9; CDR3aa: ASSLVLGGRGNQPQH
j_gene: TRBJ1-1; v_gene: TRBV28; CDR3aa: ASSLVTNTEAF
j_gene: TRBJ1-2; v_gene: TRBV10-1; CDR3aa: ATLDSRYPIANYGYT
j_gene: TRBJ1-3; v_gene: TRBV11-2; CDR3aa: ASSLAPTGGSGNTIY
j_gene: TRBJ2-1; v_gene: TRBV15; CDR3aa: ATSRDRGPGNEQF
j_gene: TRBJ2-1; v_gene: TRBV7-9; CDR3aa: ASSLDVITEQF
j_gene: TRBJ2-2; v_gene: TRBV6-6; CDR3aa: ASSGQGATGELF
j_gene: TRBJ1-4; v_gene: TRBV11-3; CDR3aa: ASSLGPIRLNEKLF
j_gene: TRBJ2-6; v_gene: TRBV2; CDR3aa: ARGQGAGANVLT
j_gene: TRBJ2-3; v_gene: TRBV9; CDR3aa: ASSVGRIVIPDTQY
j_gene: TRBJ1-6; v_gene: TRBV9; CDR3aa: ASSEQGSSSPLH
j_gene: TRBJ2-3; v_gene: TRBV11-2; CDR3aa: ASSLDASTDTQY
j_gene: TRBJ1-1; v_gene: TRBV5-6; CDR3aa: ASSLAGDTEAF
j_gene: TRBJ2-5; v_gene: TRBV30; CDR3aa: AWSVKGWKVVETQY
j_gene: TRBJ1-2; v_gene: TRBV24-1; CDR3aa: ATSDPGQGAGYT
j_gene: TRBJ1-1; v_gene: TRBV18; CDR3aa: ASSPIITGEGTEAF
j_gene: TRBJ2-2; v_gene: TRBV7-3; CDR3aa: ASSGSGELF
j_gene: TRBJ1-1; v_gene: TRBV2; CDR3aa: ASRSEAF
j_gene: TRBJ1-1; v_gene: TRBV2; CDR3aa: ARLEDSEAF
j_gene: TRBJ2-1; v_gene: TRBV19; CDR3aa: ASSIDHLGLAENEQF
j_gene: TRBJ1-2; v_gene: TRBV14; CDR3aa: ASSQDPGGSGGYT
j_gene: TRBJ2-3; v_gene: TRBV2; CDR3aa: ASSEFWGGQGTQY
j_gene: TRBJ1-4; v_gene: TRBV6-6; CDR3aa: ASSYSSRSNEKLF
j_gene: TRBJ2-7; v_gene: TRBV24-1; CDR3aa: ATSSGTGALDEQY
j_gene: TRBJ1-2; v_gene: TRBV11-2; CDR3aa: ASSSGRMQGGGYT
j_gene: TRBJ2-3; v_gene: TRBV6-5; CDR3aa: ASSTTSGIGNTQY
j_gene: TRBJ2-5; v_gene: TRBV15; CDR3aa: ATSRGAGVQETQY
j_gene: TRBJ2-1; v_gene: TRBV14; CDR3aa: ASSPQGLEQF
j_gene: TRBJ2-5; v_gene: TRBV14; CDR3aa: ASSQALQETQY